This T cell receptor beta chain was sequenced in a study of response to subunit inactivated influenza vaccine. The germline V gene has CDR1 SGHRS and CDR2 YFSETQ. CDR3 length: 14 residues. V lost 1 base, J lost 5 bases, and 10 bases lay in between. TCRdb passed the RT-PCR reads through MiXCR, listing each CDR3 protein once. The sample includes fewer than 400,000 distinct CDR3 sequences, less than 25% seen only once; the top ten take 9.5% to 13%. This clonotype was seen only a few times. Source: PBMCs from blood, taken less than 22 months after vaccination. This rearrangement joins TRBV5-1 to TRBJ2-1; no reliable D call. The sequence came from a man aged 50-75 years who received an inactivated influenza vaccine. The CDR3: CASSLQSPHNEQFF. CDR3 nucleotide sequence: TGCGCCAGCAGCTTGCAAAGTCCCCACAATGAGCAGTTCTTC.